A selection of T cell receptor beta chains follows, all from one sample in a study of OX40 agonist ivuxolimab in advanced cancers. TCRdb keeps only in-frame clones here, not all; method: immunoSEQ multiplex PCR. The sample lists about 99,000 clones, roughly 95% seen once, with less than 0.2% in the top ten. The sample was CD4+ or CD8+ T cells sorted from blood, taken in a trial of the OX40 agonist ivuxolimab. Receptors were obtained from an adult with an advanced solid tumor such as melanoma, head and neck, liver or kidney cancer. Each CDR3 is given with its conserved first and last residue. Each record gives: CDR3 DNA, CDR3 protein, V gene, J gene, D gene, clone size, CDR3 length. A D gene is named only where the DNA matches it firmly. Size tells how often a clone was seen (once, few, many) or the class of an expanded clone, and some rows leave it out.

TGTGCCAGCAGTTACTCGAGGGGGGGGGCTTTCTTT	CASSYSRGGAFF	TRBV6-5	TRBJ1-1	.	.	12
TGTGCCAGCAGCTTACGACCGGGACAGGGAAGCTATGGCTACACCTTC	CASSLRPGQGSYGYTF	TRBV7-2	TRBJ1-2	TRBD1	.	16
TGTGCCAGCACCCGAGGGAGGGCGGACTGGGGGACCGGGGAGCTGTTTTTT	CASTRGRADWGTGELFF	TRBV7-2	TRBJ2-2	TRBD2	.	17
TGTGCCAGCAGCTTAGCGACAGGGGGGTTGAGGGAGCAGTACTTC	CASSLATGGLREQYF	TRBV11-2	TRBJ2-7	TRBD1	.	15
TGTGCCAGCAGCTTACGCCCGGGACTCTTGCCGGGCTACACCTTC	CASSLRPGLLPGYTF	TRBV11-2	TRBJ1-2	.	.	15
TGCGCCAGCAGCTTGGCCCAGGGTTCCTCCTACGAGCAGTACTTC	CASSLAQGSSYEQYF	TRBV5-1	TRBJ2-7	.	.	15
TGTGCCAGCAGCACACAGGGCTACGAGCAGTACTTC	CASSTQGYEQYF	TRBV7-2	TRBJ2-7	.	once	12
TGCGCCAGCAGCTTGGGGGCAGAAAATCAGCCCCAGCATTTT	CASSLGAENQPQHF	TRBV5-1	TRBJ1-5	.	.	14
TGTGCCAGCAGCTTAGCGTTCGGCCCCATCTCCTACGAGCAGTACTTC	CASSLAFGPISYEQYF	TRBV11-1	TRBJ2-7	.	.	16
TGTGCCAGCTCACCCCCGGGACAGGGAGGGGGCAGTGAAAAACTGTTTTTT	CASSPPGQGGGSEKLFF	TRBV18	TRBJ1-4	TRBD1	.	17
TGTGCCAGCAGCTTAGAGGTCGTAGCGCAAGGGAACACTGAAGCTTTCTTT	CASSLEVVAQGNTEAFF	TRBV7-9	TRBJ1-1	.	.	17
TGTGCCAGCAGGCCGGGACCCGGCTATAATTCACCCCTCCACTTT	CASRPGPGYNSPLHF	TRBV7-2	TRBJ1-6	.	once	15
TGTGCCAGCAGGCCCCCAGGGGGGCTGGGCACGTTCTTC	CASRPPGGLGTFF	TRBV28	TRBJ2-1	.	.	13
TGCGCCAGCAGCCAGACATTTTTATCCTACGAGCAGTACTTC	CASSQTFLSYEQYF	TRBV5-1	TRBJ2-7	.	.	14
TGTGCCAGCAGCCGAGACAGGGCCTATGGCTACACCTTC	CASSRDRAYGYTF	TRBV14	TRBJ1-2	TRBD1	.	13
TGTGCCAGCAGTGAACGGGGGGGATTCTCTGGAAACACCATATATTTT	CASSERGGFSGNTIYF	TRBV2	TRBJ1-3	.	.	16
TGTGCTAGTGGTTTGGGCCGAGGGTACACTGAAGCTTTCTTT	CASGLGRGYTEAFF	TRBV12-5	TRBJ1-1	.	.	14
TGTGCCAGCTCACCGGGACAGGGAAACACCGGGGAGCTGTTTTTT	CASSPGQGNTGELFF	TRBV18	TRBJ2-2	TRBD1	.	15
TGTGCCAGCAGTGCTTGGACTACAGGGGAGCTGTTTTTT	CASSAWTTGELFF	TRBV28	TRBJ2-2	.	.	13
TGCGCCAGCAGCCAAGGCGAAAGGACTTTTCGGTTCTTC	CASSQGERTFRFF	TRBV4-3	TRBJ2-1	.	.	13
TGTGCCATCAGTCAGGTCAGGGGTCGTCAAGAGACCCAGTACTTC	CAISQVRGRQETQYF	TRBV10-3	TRBJ2-5	.	.	15
TGTGCCAGCAGTTTGAGACAGGCGAACTATGGCTACACCTTC	CASSLRQANYGYTF	TRBV28	TRBJ1-2	.	.	14
TGTGCCAGCAGCGACAGGGGGGCCCTCTATGGCTACACCTTC	CASSDRGALYGYTF	TRBV6-6	TRBJ1-2	TRBD1	.	14
TGTGCCAGCTGGGAACAGGGGAACGAGCAGTACTTC	CASWEQGNEQYF	TRBV28	TRBJ2-7	TRBD1	.	12
TGTGCCAGCAGCTTAATGCAGGCTTCCTACGAGCAGTACTTC	CASSLMQASYEQYF	TRBV7-8	TRBJ2-7	.	.	14
TGCGCCAGCAGCTTGGAGACCCGGAGAGAGACCCAGTACTTC	CASSLETRRETQYF	TRBV5-1	TRBJ2-5	.	.	14